A single T cell receptor (beta chain) is shown here with its context. These data originate in a study of control samples from healthy donors and cancer patients. Measured with immunoSEQ multiplex PCR; TCRdb has only the in-frame clones, and not every one. This table holds 90,000 or so clones, over 80% found once. Germline assignment: CDR1 MGHDK and CDR2 SYGVNS. Trimming removed 2 bases at V and 5 bases at J, with 12 bases between. The CDR3 length is 15 residues. Sample: blood. J is TRBJ2-2 and V is TRBV25-1; D not certain. This receptor was taken from a man aged 25 to 40 in good health. The CDR3 DNA follows: TGTGCCAGCAGTGAAGCCACGTTCGAGACCGGGGAGCTGTTTTTT. This sequence encodes CASSEATFETGELFF.